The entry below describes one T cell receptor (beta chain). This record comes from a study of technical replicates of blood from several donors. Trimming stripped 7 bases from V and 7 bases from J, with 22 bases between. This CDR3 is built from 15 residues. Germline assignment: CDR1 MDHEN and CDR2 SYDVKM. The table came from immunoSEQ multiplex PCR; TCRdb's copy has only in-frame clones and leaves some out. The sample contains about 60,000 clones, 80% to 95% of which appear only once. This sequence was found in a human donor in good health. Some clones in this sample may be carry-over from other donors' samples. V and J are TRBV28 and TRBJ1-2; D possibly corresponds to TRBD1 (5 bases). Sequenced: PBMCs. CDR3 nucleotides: TGTGCCAGCACCATCAGCGGGGCAGGGAGGCCTGGCTACACCTTC. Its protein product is CASTISGAGRPGYTF.